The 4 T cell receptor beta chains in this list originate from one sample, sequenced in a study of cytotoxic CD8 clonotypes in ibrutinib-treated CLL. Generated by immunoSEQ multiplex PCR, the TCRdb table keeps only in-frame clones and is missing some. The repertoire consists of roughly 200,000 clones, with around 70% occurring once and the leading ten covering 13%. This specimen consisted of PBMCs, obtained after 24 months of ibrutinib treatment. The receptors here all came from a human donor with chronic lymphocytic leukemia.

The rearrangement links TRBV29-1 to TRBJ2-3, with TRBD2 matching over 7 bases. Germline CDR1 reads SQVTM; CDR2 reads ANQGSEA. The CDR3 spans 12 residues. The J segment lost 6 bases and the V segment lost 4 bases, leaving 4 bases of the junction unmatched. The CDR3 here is CSVGEGRDTQYF. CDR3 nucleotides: TGCAGCGTTGGGGAGGGCCGGGATACGCAGTATTTT.

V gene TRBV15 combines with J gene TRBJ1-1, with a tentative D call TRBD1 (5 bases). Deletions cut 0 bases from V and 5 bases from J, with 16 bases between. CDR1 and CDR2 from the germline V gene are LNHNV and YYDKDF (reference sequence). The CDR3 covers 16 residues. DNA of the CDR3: TGTGCCACCAGCAGAGATAAGAGGAGGGGCGGGACTGAAGCTTTCTTT. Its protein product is CATSRDKRRGGTEAFF.

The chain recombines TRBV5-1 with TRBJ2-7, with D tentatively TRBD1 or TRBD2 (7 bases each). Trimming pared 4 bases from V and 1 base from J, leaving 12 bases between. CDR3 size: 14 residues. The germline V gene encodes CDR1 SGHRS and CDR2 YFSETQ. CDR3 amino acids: CASSPRGGSYEQYF. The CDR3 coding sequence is TGCGCCAGCAGCCCCAGGGGGGGGTCCTACGAGCAGTACTTC.

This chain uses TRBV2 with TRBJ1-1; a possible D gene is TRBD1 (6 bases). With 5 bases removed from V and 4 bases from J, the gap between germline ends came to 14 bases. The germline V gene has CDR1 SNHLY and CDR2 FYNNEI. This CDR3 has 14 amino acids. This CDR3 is CASSRQEDGTEAFF. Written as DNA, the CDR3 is TGTGCCAGCAGTCGACAGGAGGATGGCACTGAAGCTTTCTTT. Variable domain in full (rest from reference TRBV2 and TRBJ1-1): EPEVTQTPSHQVTQMGQEVILRCVPISNHLYFYWYRQILGQKVEFLVSFYNNEISEKSEIFDDQFSVERPDGSNFTLKIRSTKLEDSAMYFCASSRQEDGTEAFFGQGTRLTVV.